A selection of T cell receptor beta chains follows, all from one sample in a study of cytomegalovirus exposure and HLA in healthy donors. Sequencing used immunoSEQ multiplex PCR; TCRdb keeps in-frame clones, though not all of them. The table lists some 120,000 clones, roughly 80% of them singletons. Sequences were obtained from PBMCs. Receptor source: a female donor in good health and CMV-seronegative. The CDR3 runs from the conserved cysteine through the conserved F or W. Each record gives: V gene, clone size, CDR3 length, D gene, J gene, CDR3 protein, CDR3 DNA. The D gene is left open where the match is weak. Clone size is given for some rows only: seen once, a few or many times, or a class if the clone is expanded.

V gene: TRBV25-1; clone size: -; CDR3 length: 11; D gene: -; J gene: TRBJ2-7; CDR3 protein: CASNLGVEQYF; CDR3 DNA: TGTGCCAGCAACCTAGGTGTCGAGCAGTACTTC
V gene: TRBV7-9; clone size: -; CDR3 length: 14; D gene: -; J gene: TRBJ1-2; CDR3 protein: CASSFSSSNYGYTF; CDR3 DNA: TGTGCCAGCAGCTTCTCTTCCTCCAACTATGGCTACACCTTC
V gene: TRBV19; clone size: -; CDR3 length: 14; D gene: -; J gene: TRBJ2-7; CDR3 protein: CASSITGVDGEQYF; CDR3 DNA: TGTGCCAGTAGTATAACAGGAGTGGACGGCGAGCAGTACTTC
V gene: TRBV6-1; clone size: -; CDR3 length: 14; D gene: -; J gene: TRBJ1-1; CDR3 protein: CASAGFGVNTEAFF; CDR3 DNA: TGTGCCAGCGCGGGGTTTGGGGTGAACACTGAAGCTTTCTTT
V gene: TRBV5-8; clone size: -; CDR3 length: 18; D gene: -; J gene: TRBJ1-6; CDR3 protein: CASSLRASPSSYNSPLHF; CDR3 DNA: TGTGCCAGCAGCTTGCGAGCATCCCCGAGCTCCTATAATTCACCCCTCCACTTT
V gene: TRBV9; clone size: -; CDR3 length: 15; D gene: -; J gene: TRBJ1-2; CDR3 protein: CASSVVQGSTYGYTF; CDR3 DNA: TGTGCCAGCAGCGTAGTTCAGGGGTCTACCTATGGCTACACCTTC
V gene: TRBV4-2; clone size: -; CDR3 length: 16; D gene: TRBD1; J gene: TRBJ1-1; CDR3 protein: CASSLFGTGMNTEAFF; CDR3 DNA: TGTGCCAGCAGCCTATTCGGGACAGGGATGAACACTGAAGCTTTCTTT
V gene: TRBV14; clone size: -; CDR3 length: 16; D gene: -; J gene: TRBJ2-1; CDR3 protein: CASSQRQKPGDNEQFF; CDR3 DNA: TGTGCCAGCAGCCAAAGACAGAAACCGGGGGACAATGAGCAGTTCTTC
V gene: TRBV5-1; clone size: -; CDR3 length: 14; D gene: -; J gene: TRBJ1-1; CDR3 protein: CASSFRRPNTEAFF; CDR3 DNA: TGCGCCAGCAGCTTTCGGAGGCCGAACACTGAAGCTTTCTTT
V gene: TRBV9; clone size: -; CDR3 length: 15; D gene: -; J gene: TRBJ1-2; CDR3 protein: CASSVMTASSYDYTF; CDR3 DNA: TGTGCCAGCAGCGTAATGACAGCCTCCTCCTATGACTACACCTTC
V gene: TRBV30; clone size: -; CDR3 length: 13; D gene: TRBD1; J gene: TRBJ1-5; CDR3 protein: CAWTGGFNQPQHF; CDR3 DNA: TGTGCCTGGACAGGGGGCTTCAATCAGCCCCAGCATTTT
V gene: TRBV7-9; clone size: -; CDR3 length: 12; D gene: -; J gene: TRBJ2-3; CDR3 protein: CASSRLADTQYF; CDR3 DNA: TGTGCCAGCAGCCGACTAGCAGATACGCAGTATTTT
V gene: TRBV7-9; clone size: few; CDR3 length: 12; D gene: -; J gene: TRBJ1-1; CDR3 protein: CASQGMGTEAFF; CDR3 DNA: TGTGCCAGCCAAGGCATGGGGACAGAAGCTTTCTTT
V gene: TRBV6-5; clone size: -; CDR3 length: 15; D gene: TRBD1; J gene: TRBJ1-2; CDR3 protein: CASSSTGFYGYGYTF; CDR3 DNA: TGTGCCAGCAGTTCGACAGGGTTTTATGGCTATGGCTACACCTTC
V gene: TRBV4-1; clone size: few; CDR3 length: 12; D gene: -; J gene: TRBJ2-7; CDR3 protein: CASSPDRGEQYF; CDR3 DNA: TGCGCCAGCAGCCCAGATAGGGGGGAGCAGTACTTC
V gene: TRBV19; clone size: -; CDR3 length: 12; D gene: -; J gene: TRBJ1-2; CDR3 protein: CASSVQGWGYTF; CDR3 DNA: TGTGCCAGTAGTGTACAGGGCTGGGGCTACACCTTC
V gene: TRBV11-2; clone size: -; CDR3 length: 15; D gene: TRBD1; J gene: TRBJ1-2; CDR3 protein: CASSLGQRTGYGYTF; CDR3 DNA: TGTGCCAGCAGCTTAGGGCAAAGGACAGGCTATGGCTACACCTTC
V gene: TRBV5-1; clone size: -; CDR3 length: 18; D gene: TRBD2; J gene: TRBJ2-7; CDR3 protein: CASSLEGRGGGPFYEQYF; CDR3 DNA: TGCGCCAGCAGCTTGGAGGGGCGGGGGGGTGGACCCTTCTACGAGCAGTACTTC
V gene: TRBV6-5; clone size: -; CDR3 length: 12; D gene: -; J gene: TRBJ2-1; CDR3 protein: CASSFPPDEQFF; CDR3 DNA: TGTGCCAGCAGTTTCCCCCCTGATGAGCAGTTCTTC
V gene: TRBV10-3; clone size: -; CDR3 length: 13; D gene: -; J gene: TRBJ1-4; CDR3 protein: CASRVDPNEKLFF; CDR3 DNA: TGTGCCTCCCGGGTCGACCCTAATGAAAAACTGTTTTTT